These 11 T cell receptor beta chains came from one sample sequenced in a study of T cell responses to AZD1222 COVID-19 vaccine. Generated by immunoSEQ multiplex PCR, the TCRdb table keeps only in-frame clones and is missing some. The top ten hold about 2.5% of the sample, which has about 110,000 clones, nearly 90% seen once. The material sequenced was peripheral blood, taken 28 days after the second AZD1222 dose. These receptors were taken from an adult who received the AZD1222 COVID-19 vaccine.

The V call is TRBV28, the J call TRBJ1-1, with TRBD1 identical over 7 bases. The CDR3 runs 12 residues. V lost 11 bases and J lost 4; bases outside the gene matches: 7. The germline V gene has CDR1 MDHEN and CDR2 SYDVKM. Here the CDR3 DNA reads TGTGCCGCAAGGGGGCTGATCACTGAAGCTTTCTTT. Translation: CAARGLITEAFF.

The gene calls are TRBV18 and TRBJ1-5; D might be TRBD1 (6 bases). CDR1 and CDR2 from the germline V gene are KGHSH and LQKENI. CDR3 length: 16 residues. V lost 0 bases, J lost 5 bases, and 14 bases lay in between. CDR3 protein: CASSPPGRGSDQPQHF. The CDR3 coding sequence is TGTGCCAGCTCACCACCAGGAAGGGGGTCTGATCAGCCCCAGCATTTT.

The DNA of the CDR3 is TGTGCTAGTGGTATAGACTTCATGGGGGGGGCATTGTATGGCTACACCTTC. Translated, it gives CASGIDFMGGALYGYTF. This chain links TRBV12-5 with TRBJ1-2, with a possible D match to TRBD1 (6 bases). Trimming pared 5 bases from V and 5 bases from J, leaving 24 bases between. The CDR3 is made up of 17 amino acids. Germline assignment: CDR1 LGHNT and CDR2 FRNRAP.

This chain links TRBV28 with TRBJ1-2, with D tentatively TRBD1 (6 bases). This CDR3 has 14 residues. Germline V gene data show CDR1 as MDHEN and CDR2 as SYDVKM. Trimming pared 3 bases from V and 5 bases from J, leaving 13 bases between. The CDR3 sequence is CASSLRGAWYGYTF. The CDR3 DNA follows: TGTGCCAGCAGTTTGCGGGGGGCTTGGTATGGCTACACCTTC.

This chain links TRBV4-1 with TRBJ2-1; the match to TRBD1 covers 9 bases. With V trimmed by 3 bases and J by 6 bases, 6 bases remained unmatched. From germline, CDR1 is MGHRA and CDR2 YSYEKL. This CDR3 has 15 residues. The CDR3 is CASSHSRQGGNEQFF. As DNA, the CDR3 is TGCGCCAGCAGCCACTCCAGACAGGGGGGCAATGAGCAGTTCTTC.

V gene TRBV6-5 combines with J gene TRBJ1-1; D might be TRBD1 (6 bases). Germline assignment: CDR1 MNHEY and CDR2 SVGAGI. CDR3 length: 13 residues. V was clipped by 6 bases and J by 4 bases, with 12 bases between them. As DNA, the CDR3 is TGTGCCAGCAGCGCAGGGGCAGTCACTGAAGCTTTCTTT. Encoded protein: CASSAGAVTEAFF.

The rearrangement joins TRBV18 to TRBJ1-5; D is possibly TRBD1 (6 bases). The CDR3 runs to 16 residues. Trimming took off 4 bases at V and 1 base at J, with 14 bases between the two ends. Germline V gene lookup returns CDR1 KGHSH and CDR2 LQKENI. For the CDR3, the DNA is TGTGCCAGCTCACAAGTACAGGGTGTGAGCAATCAGCCCCAGCATTTT. Its translation is CASSQVQGVSNQPQHF.

The chain employs TRBV9 and TRBJ2-7, with D perhaps being TRBD1 or TRBD2 (6 bases each). V was pared by 0 bases and J by 3 bases, with 13 bases between. CDR3 size: 15 residues. The germline CDR1 and CDR2 sequences are SGDLS and YYNGEE. DNA of the CDR3: TGTGCCAGCAGCGTAGATGTCGGGGGCTTCTACGAGCAGTACTTC. It encodes CASSVDVGGFYEQYF. Supplemented by reference TRBV9 and TRBJ2-7, the full variable domain reads DSGVTQTPKHLITATGQRVTLRCSPRSGDLSVYWYQQSLDQGLQFLIQYYNGEERAKGNILERFSAQQFPDLHSELNLSSLELGDSALYFCASSVDVGGFYEQYFGPGTRLTVT.

This chain connects TRBV24-1 to TRBJ2-7; D is perhaps TRBD1 (5 bases). V lost 4 bases to trimming and J lost 2 bases, with 17 bases between them. CDR3 length equals 16 residues. Germline CDR1 KGHDR, CDR2 SFDVKD. CDR3 DNA sequence: TGTGCCACCAGTGACTCAAGACAGCTAACACCCTACGAGCAGTACTTC. This encodes CATSDSRQLTPYEQYF.

This chain uses TRBV6-6 with TRBJ1-1, with 7 bases fitting TRBD1. The germline V gene has CDR1 MNHNY and CDR2 SVGAGI (reference sequence). The junction had 10 bases not matched to a gene; V was cut back by 6 bases and J by 3 bases. This CDR3 contains 15 residues. CDR3 amino acids: CASRVTRGRDTEAFF. DNA for the CDR3: TGTGCCAGCAGAGTCACTAGGGGGCGCGACACTGAAGCTTTCTTT.

The J gene is TRBJ2-7, the V gene TRBV6-6; unclear D gene. The germline V gene has CDR1 MNHNY and CDR2 SVGAGI (reference sequence). The CDR3 length is 14 residues. V gave up 1 base and J gave up 0 bases, with 7 bases separating them. CDR3 coding DNA: TGTGCCAGCAGTTACTTGCGAAACTCCTACGAGCAGTACTTC. Its translation: CASSYLRNSYEQYF.